This T cell receptor beta chain came from a study of T cell responses to AZD1222 COVID-19 vaccine. Findings of the study overall: Nearly half of unique spike-specific TCRs reportedly avoided B.1.351 and B.1.1.7 mutated regions. Without day 14 samples, only post-peak T cell repertoires were studied. Baseline testing showed seropositivity in only six or seven AZD1222 recipients. White British ancestry dominated among donors, who included more females, and clonal diversity was possibly underestimated.

This clone was recorded a few times. Antigen unknown. The CDR3 covers 14 residues. Germline V gives CDR1 GTSNPN, CDR2 SVGIG (reference sequence). The junction had 5 bases not matched to a gene; V was cut back by 0 bases and J by 5 bases. Sequencing used immunoSEQ multiplex PCR; TCRdb keeps in-frame clones, though not all of them. The repertoire consists of approximately 100,000 clones, with roughly 89% occurring once and the leading ten covering 5%. The gene calls are TRBV30 and TRBJ2-5; 8 bases line up with TRBD2. Sequencing was performed on peripheral blood, taken 28 days after the second AZD1222 dose. This TCR came from an adult who received the AZD1222 COVID-19 vaccine. The DNA for the CDR3 is TGTGCCTGGAGTGTTACTAGCGGCCGGGAGACCCAGTACTTC. Its translation: CAWSVTSGRETQYF.